The T cell receptor (beta chain) under discussion was sequenced for a study of cytomegalovirus exposure and HLA in healthy donors. Notes on the study in general: The likely origin of a cluster of highly shared sequence variants was a sequencing artifact. Rare TCR sequences dominated, though some public TCRs recurred in many donors. In an earlier analysis, in about 530 donors, most V segments appeared productive either ~87% or ~30% of the time. Looking again later, the authors saw that most CMV-associated TCR beta chains seemed HLA-restricted.

The PCR had 60 Vbeta and 13 Jbeta primers. Libraries were prepared by immunoSEQ multiplex PCR; TCRdb keeps only in-frame clonotypes and omits some of them. Of 100,000 to 150,000 clones listed, roughly 80% were seen once; the top ten hold around 2.1%. To note about this clone: Its antigen remains unidentified.

Per germline, CDR1 MDHEN and CDR2 SYDVKM. CDR3 length: 14 residues. Losses at the gene ends were 6 bases for V and 4 bases for J; bases not matched to a gene: 8. The chain employs TRBV28 and TRBJ1-2, with TRBD1 identical over 7 bases. The source is a middle-aged woman in good health and CMV-seropositive. The sequencing sample was made of PBMCs. As DNA, the CDR3 is TGTGCCAGCAGGACAGGGCTTTTCCCCTATGGCTACACCTTC. The encoded protein is CASRTGLFPYGYTF.